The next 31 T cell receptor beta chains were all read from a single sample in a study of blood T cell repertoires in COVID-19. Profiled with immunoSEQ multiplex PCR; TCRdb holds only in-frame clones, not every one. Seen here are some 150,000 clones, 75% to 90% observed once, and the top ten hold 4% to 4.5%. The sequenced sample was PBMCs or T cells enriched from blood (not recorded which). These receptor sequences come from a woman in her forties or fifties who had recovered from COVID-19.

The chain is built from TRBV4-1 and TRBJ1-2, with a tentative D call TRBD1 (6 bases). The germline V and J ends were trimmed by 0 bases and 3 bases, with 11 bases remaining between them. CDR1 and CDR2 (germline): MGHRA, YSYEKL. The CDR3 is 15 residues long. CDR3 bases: TGCGCCAGCAGCCAAGATCTGGGGGCGTACTATGGCTACACCTTC. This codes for CASSQDLGAYYGYTF.

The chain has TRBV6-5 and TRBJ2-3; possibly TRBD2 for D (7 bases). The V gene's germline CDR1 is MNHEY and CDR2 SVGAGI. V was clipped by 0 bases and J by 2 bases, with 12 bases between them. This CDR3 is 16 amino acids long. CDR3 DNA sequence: TGTGCCAGCAGTTACTCGGCGGGGGCTCACACAGATACGCAGTATTTT. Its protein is CASSYSAGAHTDTQYF.

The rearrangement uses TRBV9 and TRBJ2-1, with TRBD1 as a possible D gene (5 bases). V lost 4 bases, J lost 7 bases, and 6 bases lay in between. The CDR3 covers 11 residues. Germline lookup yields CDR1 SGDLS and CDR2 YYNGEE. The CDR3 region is CASSPGNEQFF. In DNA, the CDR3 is TGTGCCAGCAGCCCAGGGAATGAGCAGTTCTTC.

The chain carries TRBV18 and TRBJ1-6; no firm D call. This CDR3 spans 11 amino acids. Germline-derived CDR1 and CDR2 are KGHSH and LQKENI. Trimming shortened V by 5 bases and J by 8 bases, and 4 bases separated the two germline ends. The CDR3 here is CASSADSPLHF. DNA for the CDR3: TGTGCCAGCTCAGCGGATTCACCCCTCCACTTT.

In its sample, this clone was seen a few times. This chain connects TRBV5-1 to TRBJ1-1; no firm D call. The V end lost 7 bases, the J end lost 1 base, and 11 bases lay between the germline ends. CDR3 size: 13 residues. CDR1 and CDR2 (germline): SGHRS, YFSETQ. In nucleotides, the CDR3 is TGCGCCAGCTCTGGAGGAGCGAACACTGAAGCTTTCTTT. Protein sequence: CASSGGANTEAFF.

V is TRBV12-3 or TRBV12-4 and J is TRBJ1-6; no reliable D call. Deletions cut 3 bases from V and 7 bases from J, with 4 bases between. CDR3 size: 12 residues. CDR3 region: CASSFQNSPLHF. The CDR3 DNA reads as TGTGCCAGCAGTTTCCAGAATTCACCCCTCCACTTT.

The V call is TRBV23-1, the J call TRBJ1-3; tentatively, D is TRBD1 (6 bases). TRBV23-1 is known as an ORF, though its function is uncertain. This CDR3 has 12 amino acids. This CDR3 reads CKSGVSGNTIYF. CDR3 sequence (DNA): TGCAAGTCAGGGGTATCTGGAAACACCATATATTTT.

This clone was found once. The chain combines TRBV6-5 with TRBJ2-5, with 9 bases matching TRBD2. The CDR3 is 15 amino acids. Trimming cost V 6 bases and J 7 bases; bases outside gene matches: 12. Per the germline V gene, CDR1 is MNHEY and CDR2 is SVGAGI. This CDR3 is CASRGQAGGHGTQYF. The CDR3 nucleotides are TGTGCCAGCAGGGGGCAAGCGGGGGGCCATGGGACCCAGTACTTC.

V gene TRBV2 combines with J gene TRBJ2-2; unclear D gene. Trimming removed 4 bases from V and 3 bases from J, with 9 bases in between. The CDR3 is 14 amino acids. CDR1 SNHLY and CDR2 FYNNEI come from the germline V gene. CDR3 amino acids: CASSGERDTGELFF. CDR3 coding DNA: TGTGCCAGCAGTGGAGAACGGGACACCGGGGAGCTGTTTTTT.

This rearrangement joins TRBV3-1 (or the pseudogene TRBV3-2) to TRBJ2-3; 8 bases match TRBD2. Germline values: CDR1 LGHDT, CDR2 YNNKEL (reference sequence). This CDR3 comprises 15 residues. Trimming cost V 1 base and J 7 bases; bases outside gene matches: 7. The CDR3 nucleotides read TGTGCCAGCAGCCAAGGGGGCGGGGGGTCAAATACGCAGTATTTT. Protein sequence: CASSQGGGGSNTQYF.

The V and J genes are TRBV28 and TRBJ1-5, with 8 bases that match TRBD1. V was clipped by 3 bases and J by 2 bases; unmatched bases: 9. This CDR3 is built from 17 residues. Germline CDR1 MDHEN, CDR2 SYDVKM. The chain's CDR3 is CASSFWTGKNRNQPQHF. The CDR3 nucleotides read TGTGCCAGCAGTTTCTGGACAGGGAAAAATCGCAATCAGCCCCAGCATTTT. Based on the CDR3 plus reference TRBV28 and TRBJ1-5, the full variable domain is DVKVTQSSRYLVKRTGEKVFLECVQDMDHENMFWYRQDPGLGLRLIYFSYDVKMKEKGDIPEGYSVSREKKERFSLILESASTNQTSMYLCASSFWTGKNRNQPQHFGDGTRLSIL.

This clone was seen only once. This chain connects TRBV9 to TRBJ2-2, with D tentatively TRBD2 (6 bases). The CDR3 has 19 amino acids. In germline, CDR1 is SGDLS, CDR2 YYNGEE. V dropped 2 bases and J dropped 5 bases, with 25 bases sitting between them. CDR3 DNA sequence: TGTGCCAGCAGCGTCATACCGGGACTCCCAACCCGCATGACCGGGGAGCTGTTTTTT. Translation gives CASSVIPGLPTRMTGELFF.

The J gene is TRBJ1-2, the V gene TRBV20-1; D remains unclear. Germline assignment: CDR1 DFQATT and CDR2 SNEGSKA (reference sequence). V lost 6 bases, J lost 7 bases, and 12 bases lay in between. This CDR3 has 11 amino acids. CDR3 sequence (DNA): TGCAGTGCGGGTTGGGAGAGTGGCTACACCTTC. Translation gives CSAGWESGYTF.

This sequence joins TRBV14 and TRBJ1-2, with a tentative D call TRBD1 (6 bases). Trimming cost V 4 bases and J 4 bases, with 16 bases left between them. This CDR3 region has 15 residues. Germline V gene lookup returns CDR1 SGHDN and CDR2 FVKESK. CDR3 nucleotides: TGTGCCAGCAGCCCCGGAGGGGGGGGCGCCTATGGCTACACCTTC. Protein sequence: CASSPGGGGAYGYTF.

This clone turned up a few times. Written as DNA, the CDR3 is TGCGCCAGCAGCCAAGCCGTACAGGGTGCCTACACCTTC. Translation gives CASSQAVQGAYTF. This sequence joins TRBV4-1 and TRBJ1-2, with a possible D match to TRBD1 (6 bases). The CDR3 has 13 amino acids. V was cut by 1 base and J by 10 bases, with 13 bases left in between. The V gene's germline CDR1 is MGHRA and CDR2 YSYEKL.

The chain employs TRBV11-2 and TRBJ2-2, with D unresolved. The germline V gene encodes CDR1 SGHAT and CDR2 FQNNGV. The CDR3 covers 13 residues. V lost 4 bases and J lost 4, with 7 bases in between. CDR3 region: CASSSDRTGELFF. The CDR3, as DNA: TGTGCCAGCAGCTCAGACCGCACCGGGGAGCTGTTTTTT.

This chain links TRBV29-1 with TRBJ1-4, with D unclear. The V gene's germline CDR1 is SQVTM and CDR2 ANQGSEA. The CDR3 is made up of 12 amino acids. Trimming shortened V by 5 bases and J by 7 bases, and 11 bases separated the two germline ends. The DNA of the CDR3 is TGCAGCGTTCAGAGCGGGCCTGAAAAACTGTTTTTT. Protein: CSVQSGPEKLFF.

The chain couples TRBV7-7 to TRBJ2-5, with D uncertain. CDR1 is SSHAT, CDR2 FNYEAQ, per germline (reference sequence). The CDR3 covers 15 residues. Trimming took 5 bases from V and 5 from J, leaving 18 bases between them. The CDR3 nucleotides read TGTGCCAGCAGCCCAGAACACTCGGGTTGGGAGACCCAGTACTTC. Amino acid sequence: CASSPEHSGWETQYF.

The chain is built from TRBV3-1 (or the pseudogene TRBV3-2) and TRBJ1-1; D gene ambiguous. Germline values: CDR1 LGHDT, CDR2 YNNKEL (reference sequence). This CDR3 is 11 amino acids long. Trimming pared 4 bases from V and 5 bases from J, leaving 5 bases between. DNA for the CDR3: TGTGCCAGCAGCCTTAAAACTGAAGCTTTCTTT. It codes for CASSLKTEAFF.

The CDR3 loop is CASSLALGGGLDQETQYF. The CDR3 bases are TGTGCCAGCAGCTTAGCGCTGGGAGGGGGGTTGGATCAAGAGACCCAGTACTTC. The V and J genes are TRBV7-9 and TRBJ2-5; possible D gene TRBD2, 7 bases. In germline, CDR1 is SEHNR, CDR2 FQNEAQ (reference sequence). This CDR3 region has 18 residues. V was trimmed by 0 bases and J by 2 bases, leaving 19 bases between them.

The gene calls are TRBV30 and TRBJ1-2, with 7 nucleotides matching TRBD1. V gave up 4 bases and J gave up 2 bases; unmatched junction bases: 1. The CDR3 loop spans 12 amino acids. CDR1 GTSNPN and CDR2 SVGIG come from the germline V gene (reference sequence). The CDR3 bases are TGTGCCTGGACCAGGGGGAACTATGGCTACACCTTC. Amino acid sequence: CAWTRGNYGYTF.

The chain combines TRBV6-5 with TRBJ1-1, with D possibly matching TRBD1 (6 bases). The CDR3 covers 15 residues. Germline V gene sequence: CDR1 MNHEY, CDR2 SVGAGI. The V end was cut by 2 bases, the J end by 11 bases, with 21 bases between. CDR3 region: CASSYGETGVEGAFF. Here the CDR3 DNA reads TGTGCCAGCAGTTACGGAGAGACAGGCGTCGAAGGGGCTTTCTTT.

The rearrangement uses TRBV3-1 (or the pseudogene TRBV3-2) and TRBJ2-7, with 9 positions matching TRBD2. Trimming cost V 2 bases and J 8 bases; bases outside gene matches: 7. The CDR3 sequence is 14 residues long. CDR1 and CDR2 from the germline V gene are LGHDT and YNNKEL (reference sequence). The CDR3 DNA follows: TGTGCCAGCAGCCAAACCGGGACTAGCTCGAAGCAGTACGTC. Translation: CASSQTGTSSKQYV.

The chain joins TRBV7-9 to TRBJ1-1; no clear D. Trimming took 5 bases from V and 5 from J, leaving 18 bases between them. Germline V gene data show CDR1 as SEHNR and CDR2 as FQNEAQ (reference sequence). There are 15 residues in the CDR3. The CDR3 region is CASSPARVPGTEAFF. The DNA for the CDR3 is TGTGCCAGCAGCCCCGCCCGAGTCCCGGGGACTGAAGCTTTCTTT.

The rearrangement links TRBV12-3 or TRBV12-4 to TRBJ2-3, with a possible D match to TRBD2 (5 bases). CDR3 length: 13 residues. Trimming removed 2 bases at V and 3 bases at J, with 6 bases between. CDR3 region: CASSLLATDTQYF. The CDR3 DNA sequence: TGTGCCAGCAGTTTACTAGCAACAGATACGCAGTATTTT.

Written as DNA, the CDR3 is TGTGCCAGCAGTGTGAGTCTAGCGGGAAGCACAGATACGCAGTATTTT. Translation gives CASSVSLAGSTDTQYF. V and J are TRBV2 and TRBJ2-3, with 9 bases lining up with TRBD2. In germline, CDR1 is SNHLY, CDR2 FYNNEI. This CDR3 comprises 16 residues. V was clipped by 4 bases and J by 0 bases; unmatched bases: 5. Full variable domain (remainder filled in from reference TRBV2 and TRBJ2-3): EPEVTQTPSHQVTQMGQEVILRCVPISNHLYFYWYRQILGQKVEFLVSFYNNEISEKSEIFDDQFSVERPDGSNFTLKIRSTKLEDSAMYFCASSVSLAGSTDTQYFGPGTRLTVL.

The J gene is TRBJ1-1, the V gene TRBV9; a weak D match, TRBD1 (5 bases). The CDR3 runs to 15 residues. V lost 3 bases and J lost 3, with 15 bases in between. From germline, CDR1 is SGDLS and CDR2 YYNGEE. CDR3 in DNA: TGTGCCAGCAGCGCCCCAGGGAAGGCGGACACTGAAGCTTTCTTT. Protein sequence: CASSAPGKADTEAFF.

The CDR3, as DNA: TGTGCCAGCAGCTTAGCGTTGGTGGGAGGGCCCGGCTCCTACAATGAGCAGTTCTTC. This gives the protein CASSLALVGGPGSYNEQFF. The chain recombines TRBV7-8 with TRBJ2-1; 7 positions match TRBD2. CDR3 size: 19 residues. The V segment lost 0 bases and the J segment 0 bases; nucleotides outside the gene matches: 11. Germline lookup yields CDR1 SGHVS and CDR2 FQNEAQ.

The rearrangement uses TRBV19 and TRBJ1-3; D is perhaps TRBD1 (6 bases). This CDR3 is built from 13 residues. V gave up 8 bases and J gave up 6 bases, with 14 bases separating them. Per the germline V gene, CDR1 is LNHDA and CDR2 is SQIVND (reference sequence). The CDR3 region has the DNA TGTGCCAGTGAACAGGGAGAAAAAAACACCATATATTTT. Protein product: CASEQGEKNTIYF.

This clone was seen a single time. The CDR3 DNA sequence: TGTGCCAGTACCCAAGAGGGGGGGAGCACTGAAGCTTTCTTT. As protein: CASTQEGGSTEAFF. This chain connects TRBV19 to TRBJ1-1; tentative D call: TRBD1 (6 bases). The CDR3 consists of 14 residues. The V end was cut by 7 bases, the J end by 4 bases, with 16 bases between. Germline CDR1 LNHDA, CDR2 SQIVND (reference sequence).

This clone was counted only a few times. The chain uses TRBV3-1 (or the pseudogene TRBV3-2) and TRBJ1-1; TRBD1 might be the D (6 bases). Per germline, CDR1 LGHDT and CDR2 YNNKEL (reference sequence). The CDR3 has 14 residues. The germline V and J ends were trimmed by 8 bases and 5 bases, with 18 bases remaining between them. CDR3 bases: TGTGCCAGCCGAGACCAGGGGCATGGGACTGAAGCTTTCTTT. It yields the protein CASRDQGHGTEAFF.